The clone carrying this TCR beta chain was picked up one time. This sample was taken from a study of blood T cell repertoires in COVID-19. As for the study in general: Acute-phase and convalescent COVID-19 samples originated in the United States, Italy and Spain.

CDR3 length: 18 residues. V lost 10 bases and J lost 7; bases outside the gene matches: 27. Per germline, CDR1 MRHNA and CDR2 SNTAGT. Method: immunoSEQ multiplex PCR; TCRdb's copy keeps in-frame clones and lacks some. This sample has about 170,000 clones; roughly 84% occur once, and the top ten carry roughly 2.6%. V and J are TRBV6-4 and TRBJ1-2; 7 nucleotides align to TRBD1. The sample taken for sequencing was peripheral blood. The sequence was obtained from a human donor with acute or convalescent COVID-19. The donor label of this sample is uncertain. The CDR3 DNA reads TGTGCCACCAACCGCGGTAGTTGGGGACAGACCAACGCGGGTGGCTACACCTTC. Protein: CATNRGSWGQTNAGGYTF.